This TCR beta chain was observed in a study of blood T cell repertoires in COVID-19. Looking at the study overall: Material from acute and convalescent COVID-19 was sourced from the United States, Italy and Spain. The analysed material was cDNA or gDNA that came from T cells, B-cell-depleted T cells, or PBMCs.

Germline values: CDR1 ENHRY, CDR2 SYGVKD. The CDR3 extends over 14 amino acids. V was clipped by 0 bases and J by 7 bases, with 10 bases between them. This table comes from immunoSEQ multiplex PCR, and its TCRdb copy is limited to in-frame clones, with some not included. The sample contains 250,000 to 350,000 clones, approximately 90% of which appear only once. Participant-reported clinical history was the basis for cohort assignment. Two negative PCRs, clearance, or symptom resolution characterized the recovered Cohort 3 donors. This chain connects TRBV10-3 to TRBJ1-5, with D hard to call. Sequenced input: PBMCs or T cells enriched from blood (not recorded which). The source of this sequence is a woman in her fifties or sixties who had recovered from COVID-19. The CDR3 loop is CAISESSSGQPQHF. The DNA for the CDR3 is TGTGCCATCAGTGAGTCCTCGTCCGGGCAGCCCCAGCATTTT.